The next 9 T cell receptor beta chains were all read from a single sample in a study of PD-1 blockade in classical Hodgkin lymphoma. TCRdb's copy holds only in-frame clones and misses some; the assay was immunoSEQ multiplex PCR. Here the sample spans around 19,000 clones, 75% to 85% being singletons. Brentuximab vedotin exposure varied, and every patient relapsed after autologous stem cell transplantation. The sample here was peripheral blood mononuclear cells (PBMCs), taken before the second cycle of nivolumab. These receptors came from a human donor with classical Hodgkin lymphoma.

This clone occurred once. The CDR3 nucleotides are TGTGCCAGCACCGAGACAGGGAATGAAGCTTTCTTT. Translation gives CASTETGNEAFF. The V gene is TRBV6-1, the J gene TRBJ1-1; 7 bases map to TRBD1. V shed 7 bases and J 7 bases; nucleotides not matched to a gene: 6. CDR1 and CDR2 from the germline V gene are MNHNS and SASEGT. This CDR3 is built from 12 residues.

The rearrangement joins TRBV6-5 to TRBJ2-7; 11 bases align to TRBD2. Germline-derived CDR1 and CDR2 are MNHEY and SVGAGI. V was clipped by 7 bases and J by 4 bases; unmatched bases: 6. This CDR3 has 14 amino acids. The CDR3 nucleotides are TGTGCCAGCACCCCCACTAGCGGGAGTTACGAGCAGTACTTC. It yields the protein CASTPTSGSYEQYF.

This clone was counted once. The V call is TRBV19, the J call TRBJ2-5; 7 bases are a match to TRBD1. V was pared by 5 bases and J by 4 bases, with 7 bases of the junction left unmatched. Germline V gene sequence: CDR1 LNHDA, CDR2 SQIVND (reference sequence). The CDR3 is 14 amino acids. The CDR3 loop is CASSWGQRGETQYF. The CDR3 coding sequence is TGTGCCAGTAGTTGGGGACAGCGCGGAGAGACCCAGTACTTC.

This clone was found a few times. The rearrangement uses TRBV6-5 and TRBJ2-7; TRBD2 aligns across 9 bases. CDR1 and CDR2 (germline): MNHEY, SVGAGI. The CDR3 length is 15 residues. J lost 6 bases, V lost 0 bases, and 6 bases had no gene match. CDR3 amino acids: CASSYSSSGASEQYF. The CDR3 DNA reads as TGTGCCAGCAGTTACTCCTCTAGCGGGGCGTCCGAGCAGTACTTC.

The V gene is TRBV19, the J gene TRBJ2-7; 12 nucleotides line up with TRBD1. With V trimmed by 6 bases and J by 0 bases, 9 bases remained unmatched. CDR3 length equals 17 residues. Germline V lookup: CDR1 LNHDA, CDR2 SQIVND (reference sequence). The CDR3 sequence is CASSPPGQGASSYEQYF. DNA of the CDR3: TGTGCCAGTAGCCCGCCGGGACAGGGGGCTTCCTCCTACGAGCAGTACTTC.

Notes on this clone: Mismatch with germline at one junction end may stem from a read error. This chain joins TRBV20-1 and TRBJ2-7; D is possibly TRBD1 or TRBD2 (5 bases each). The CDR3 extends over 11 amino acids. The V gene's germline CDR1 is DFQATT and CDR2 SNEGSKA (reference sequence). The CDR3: CSAQTPVGEHF. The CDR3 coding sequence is TGCAGTGCTCAAACTCCCGTAGGGGAGCACTTC.

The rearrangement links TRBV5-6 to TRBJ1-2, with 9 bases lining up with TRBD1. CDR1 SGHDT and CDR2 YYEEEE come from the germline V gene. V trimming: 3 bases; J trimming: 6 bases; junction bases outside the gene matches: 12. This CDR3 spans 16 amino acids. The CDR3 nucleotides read TGTGCCAGCAGCTCACTATGGGACAGGGCCAAGGATGGCTACACCTTC. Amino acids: CASSSLWDRAKDGYTF.

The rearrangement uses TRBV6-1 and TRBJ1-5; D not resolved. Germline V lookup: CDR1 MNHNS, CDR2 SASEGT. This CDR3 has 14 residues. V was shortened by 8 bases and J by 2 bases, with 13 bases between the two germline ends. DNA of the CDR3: TGTGCCAGCTGGTGGGGAGGCGGCAATCAGCCCCAGCATTTT. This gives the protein CASWWGGGNQPQHF.

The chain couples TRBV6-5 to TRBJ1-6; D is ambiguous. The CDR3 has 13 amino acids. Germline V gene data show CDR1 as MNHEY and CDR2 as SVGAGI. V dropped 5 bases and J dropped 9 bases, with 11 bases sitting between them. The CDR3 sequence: CASSRDLSSPLHF. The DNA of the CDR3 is TGTGCCAGCAGTAGGGATTTAAGTTCACCCCTCCACTTT.